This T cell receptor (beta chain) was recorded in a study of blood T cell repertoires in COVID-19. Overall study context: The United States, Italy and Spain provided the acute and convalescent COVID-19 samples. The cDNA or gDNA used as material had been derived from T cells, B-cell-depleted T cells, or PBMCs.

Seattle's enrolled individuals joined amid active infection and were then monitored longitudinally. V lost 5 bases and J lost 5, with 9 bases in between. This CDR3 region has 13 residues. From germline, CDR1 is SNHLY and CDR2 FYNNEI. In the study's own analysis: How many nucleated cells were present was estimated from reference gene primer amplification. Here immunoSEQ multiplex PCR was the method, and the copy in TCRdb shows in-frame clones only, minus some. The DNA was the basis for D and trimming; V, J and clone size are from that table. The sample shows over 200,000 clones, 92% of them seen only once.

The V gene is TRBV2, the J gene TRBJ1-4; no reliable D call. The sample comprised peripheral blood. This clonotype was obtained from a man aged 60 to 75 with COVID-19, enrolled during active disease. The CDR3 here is CASSQVINEKLFF. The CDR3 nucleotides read TGTGCCAGCAGTCAGGTGATAAATGAAAAACTGTTTTTT.